The rows below give T cell receptor beta chains drawn from one sample of a study of cytomegalovirus exposure and HLA in healthy donors. This table comes from immunoSEQ multiplex PCR, and its TCRdb copy is limited to in-frame clones, with some not included. The table includes some 160,000 clones, around 84% detected once. Material: PBMCs. These receptors came from a man aged 30 to 39 in good health and CMV-seropositive. Each CDR3 is given with its conserved first and last residue. The D gene is left open where the match is weak. Clone size is shown for a subset of rows, as once, few, many or a class of expanded clone.

>TRBJ2-7|TRBD1|-|TRBV28
TGTGCCAGCAGTACTCGGACAGGGGGTTACGAGCAGTACTTC
CASSTRTGGYEQYF
>TRBJ2-5|-|-|TRBV11-2
TGTGCCAGCAGGGGCCCCAATCAAGAGACCCAGTACTTC
CASRGPNQETQYF
>TRBJ2-2|-|-|TRBV9
TGTGCCAGCAGCGTTGCGGGTAGTTTGAAAACCGGGGAGCTGTTTTTT
CASSVAGSLKTGELFF
>TRBJ2-3|TRBD1|-|TRBV5-5
TGTGCCAGCAGCTTAGTTCCGGGACAGGGGCTCCTCACAGATACGCAGTATTTT
CASSLVPGQGLLTDTQYF
>TRBJ1-4|-|-|TRBV13
TGTGCCAGCAAACAGCAGGGTGAAAAACTGTTTTTT
CASKQQGEKLFF
>TRBJ2-5|-|-|TRBV30
TGTGCCTGGGCTAGGGGTTCCCAAGAGACCCAGTACTTC
CAWARGSQETQYF
>TRBJ2-7|-|-|TRBV19
TGTGCCACCGGAGGAGGGGCGGATACGTACGAGCAGTACTTC
CATGGGADTYEQYF
>TRBJ2-2|-|-|TRBV4-1
TGCGCCAGCAGCCAAGATCCCCAGGGGCCAAACACCGGGGAGCTGTTTTTT
CASSQDPQGPNTGELFF
>TRBJ2-3|TRBD1|-|TRBV14
TGTGCCAGCAGCCTAAGATGGGGGACAGGTCTCACAGATACGCAGTATTTT
CASSLRWGTGLTDTQYF
>TRBJ2-1|-|-|TRBV5-6
TGTGCCAGCAGCTCCTCCGGGGGTGGCTACAATGAGCAGTTCTTC
CASSSSGGGYNEQFF
>TRBJ2-5|-|few|TRBV7-2
TGTGCCAGCAGCTTAAGCGGATGGCAAGAGACCCAGTACTTC
CASSLSGWQETQYF
>TRBJ1-3|-|-|TRBV5-1
TGCGCCAGCAGCTTACAGGGTTCTGGAAACACCATATATTTT
CASSLQGSGNTIYF
>TRBJ2-3|-|-|TRBV11-3
TGTGCCAGCAGCTTAGGAGACGGGAGAACCACAGATACGCAGTATTTT
CASSLGDGRTTDTQYF
>TRBJ2-1|TRBD2|once|TRBV5-1
TGCGCCAGCAGCTTTCCCCTAGCCGGTGGACTAGCGGGAGGGAGCTCCTACAATGAGCAGTTCTTC
CASSFPLAGGLAGGSSYNEQFF
>TRBJ1-1|TRBD1|-|TRBV5-4
TGTGCCAGCAGCTACGCAGGGGGTTGGGGCACTGAAGCTTTCTTT
CASSYAGGWGTEAFF
>TRBJ1-1|TRBD1|-|TRBV6-1
TGTGCCAGCACCTTGACAGGGGGACTTGAAGCTTTCTTT
CASTLTGGLEAFF
>TRBJ2-2|TRBD1|-|TRBV5-1
TGCGCCAGCAGATGGACAGGGAACACCGGGGAGCTGTTTTTT
CASRWTGNTGELFF
>TRBJ2-3|-|-|TRBV18
TGTGCCAGCTCCCAATCGACAGACACAGATACGCAGTATTTT
CASSQSTDTDTQYF
>TRBJ2-1|TRBD2|-|TRBV6-1
TGTGCCAGCAGTGAGGGTTCGGTAGCGGGAGGGGGTGAGCAGTTCTTC
CASSEGSVAGGGEQFF
>TRBJ1-1|-|-|TRBV5-1
TGCGCCAGCAGCCACCAGGTGGGGAACACTGAAGCTTTCTTT
CASSHQVGNTEAFF
>TRBJ2-2|TRBD2|-|TRBV4-2
TGTGCCAGCAGCCAAGGTTGGGGCCTAGCGGAGAACACCGGGGAGCTGTTTTTT
CASSQGWGLAENTGELFF
>TRBJ2-3|-|-|TRBV7-8
TGTGCCAGCAGCCTAATCACAGATACGCAGTATTTT
CASSLITDTQYF
>TRBJ1-2|TRBD1|-|TRBV2
TGTGCCAGCAATCGACAGGGGTTGAATTATGGCTACACCTTC
CASNRQGLNYGYTF
>TRBJ2-5|-|-|TRBV6-5
TGTGCCAGCAGCGTGGGTGGGCCCCAAGAGACCCAGTACTTC
CASSVGGPQETQYF
>TRBJ2-3|TRBD2|-|TRBV7-2
TGTGCCAGCAGCCCCACAGAAGCGGGGGGCCTTTTT
CASSPTEAGGLF
>TRBJ2-2|-|-|TRBV4-3
TGCGCCAGCAGCGGATACTACCAGGGGGGCACCGGGGAGCTGTTTTTT
CASSGYYQGGTGELFF
>TRBJ2-4|-|-|TRBV7-2
TGTGCCAGCAGCGACTTCGGGAGTGGTAGCGAAAACATTCAGTACTTC
CASSDFGSGSENIQYF
>TRBJ2-5|-|-|TRBV4-2
TGTGCCAGCAGCCATGAGGGTACAGAGACCCAGTACTTC
CASSHEGTETQYF
>TRBJ2-1|TRBD2|-|TRBV7-9
TGTGCCAGCAGCTCCGGGACTAGCGGGAGGGTCCCCTACAATGAGCAGTTCTTC
CASSSGTSGRVPYNEQFF
>TRBJ2-3|TRBD2|-|TRBV4-1
TGCGCCAGCAGCCAAGATAGACTAGCCACAGATACGCAGTATTTT
CASSQDRLATDTQYF
>TRBJ1-1|-|-|TRBV7-9
TGTGCCAGCAGCTTAGTACGTCTCGGCCAGGGGACGAACACTGAAGCTTTCTTT
CASSLVRLGQGTNTEAFF
>TRBJ1-1|-|few|TRBV9
TGTGCCAGCAGCGGGGGCGGGGTTGAAGCTTTCTTT
CASSGGGVEAFF
>TRBJ2-2|TRBD1|-|TRBV7-3
TGTGCCAGCAGCCCGACAGGGAACCCCGGGGAGCTGTTTTTT
CASSPTGNPGELFF
>TRBJ1-4|TRBD1|-|TRBV6-5
TGTGCCAGCAGTTACGAGGGGGCACTTAATGAAAAACTGTTTTTT
CASSYEGALNEKLFF
>TRBJ2-4|TRBD1|-|TRBV19
TGTGCCAGTGTCGATTCAAGGCAGGGGGACGACAAAAACATTCAGTACTTC
CASVDSRQGDDKNIQYF
>TRBJ2-1|-|-|TRBV28
TGTGCCAGCAAGAGGGAGGTTTACAATGAGCAGTTCTTC
CASKREVYNEQFF
>TRBJ2-2|TRBD2|-|TRBV7-3
TGTGCCAGCAGCCTATCCGGACTAGCGGGAGGGAGCACCGGGGAGCTGTTTTTT
CASSLSGLAGGSTGELFF
>TRBJ2-1|TRBD2|-|TRBV4-2
TGTGCCAGCAGCCTGGCCTTGGGGCTAGCGGGAGGGCGCGAGCAGTTCTTC
CASSLALGLAGGREQFF
>TRBJ2-3|-|-|TRBV5-6
TGTGCCAGCAGCGAGATCACAGGGTTAGCAGATACGCAGTATTTT
CASSEITGLADTQYF
>TRBJ1-5|-|-|TRBV7-2
TGTGCCAGCAGCTTAGAAGGTTCAGGGGTCAATCAGCCCCAGCATTTT
CASSLEGSGVNQPQHF
>TRBJ2-1|TRBD1|-|TRBV6-6
TGTGCCAGCACCCACCGGGACAGGCTATACAATGAGCAGTTCTTC
CASTHRDRLYNEQFF
>TRBJ1-1|-|many|TRBV7-7
TGTGCTAGCAGCCCCAACGGGGAGCAAGAAGCTTTCTTT
CASSPNGEQEAFF
>TRBJ1-6|-|-|TRBV18
TGTGCCAGCTCACGGGAGGGAAAGAATTCACCCCTCCACTTT
CASSREGKNSPLHF
>TRBJ2-3|-|-|TRBV11-3
TGTGCCAGCAGCCCCTTTGAGTACACAGATACGCAGTATTTT
CASSPFEYTDTQYF
>TRBJ1-3|-|-|TRBV7-9
TGTGCCAGCAGCCCCCCGGGGGGGCAAACTGGAAACACCATATATTTT
CASSPPGGQTGNTIYF
>TRBJ2-4|-|-|TRBV4-2
TGTGCCAGCAGCCAAGAGGGGAGTCGCAAAAACATTCAGTACTTC
CASSQEGSRKNIQYF
>TRBJ2-5|TRBD2|few|TRBV19
TGTGCCAGTAGTATAGCTCTTAGCGGGAGCGCGGGGGAGACCCAGTACTTC
CASSIALSGSAGETQYF
>TRBJ2-2|TRBD2|once|TRBV5-1
TGCGCCAGCAGCTTGGGGTCTAGCGGGAGTACAGACACCGGGGAGCTGTTTTTT
CASSLGSSGSTDTGELFF
>TRBJ1-2|TRBD1|-|TRBV6-1
TGTGCCAGCAGTCCCAGACAGGGTAGCTATGGCTACACCTTC
CASSPRQGSYGYTF